A single T cell receptor (beta chain) is shown here with its context. Treatment meaning: around 19 received Ad26.COV2.S at low or high dose, single or two shots; 5 received placebo; per-sample allocation not given. Samples analyzed were those drawn on day 63 after the first vaccine or placebo injection. The entry originates in a study of Ad26.COV2.S vaccination and SARS-CoV-2 variants. Assay: immunoSEQ multiplex PCR; the TCRdb copy retains only in-frame clones and omits some. Here the sample spans 300,000 to 400,000 clones, about 88% being singletons. V gave up 3 bases and J gave up 9 bases, with 11 bases separating them. CDR3 length: 11 residues. CDR1 and CDR2 (germline): DFQATT, SNEGSKA (reference sequence).

V usage is TRBV20-1 and J usage is TRBJ1-2; D remains unclear. The TCR sequence derives from a person between 18 and 65 years old who received the Ad26.COV2.S COVID-19 vaccine or a placebo. The sequenced sample was peripheral blood, obtained in a trial of Ad26.COV2.S vaccine versus placebo. CDR3 sequence (DNA): TGCAGTGCTAGGAATTCACGCCGCTACACCTTC. This encodes CSARNSRRYTF.